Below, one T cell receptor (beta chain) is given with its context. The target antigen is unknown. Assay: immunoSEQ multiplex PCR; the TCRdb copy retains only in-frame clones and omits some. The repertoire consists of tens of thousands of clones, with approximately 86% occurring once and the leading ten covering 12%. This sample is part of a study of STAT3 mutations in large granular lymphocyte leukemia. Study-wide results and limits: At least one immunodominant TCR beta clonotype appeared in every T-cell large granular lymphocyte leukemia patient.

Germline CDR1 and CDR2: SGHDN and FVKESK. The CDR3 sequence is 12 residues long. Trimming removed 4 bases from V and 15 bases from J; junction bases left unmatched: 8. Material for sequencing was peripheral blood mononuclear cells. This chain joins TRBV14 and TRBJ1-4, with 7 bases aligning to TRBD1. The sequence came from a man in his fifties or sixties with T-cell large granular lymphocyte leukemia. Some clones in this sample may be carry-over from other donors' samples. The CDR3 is CASSLLRDRMFF. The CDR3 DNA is TGTGCCAGCAGCCTCCTCCGGGACAGAATGTTTTTT.